This TCR beta chain emerged from a study of cytomegalovirus exposure and HLA in healthy donors (dated 2017 in TCRdb). Background for the entire study: An earlier analysis of some 600 of the donors reported roughly 300 Gb of sequence data and 95 million to 120 million unique TCR beta sequences obtained from some 200 million T cells. Four to six DR-DQ haplotypes were handled as single units for association and clustering, since linkage in the cohort was strong. The study was designed to test whether signatures of past pathogen exposure could be identified by cataloging public T cell receptors. Donor age, sex, ethnicity and CMV serostatus were compiled together with the repertoire data. Along with the roughly 670-subject first cohort, a separate validation cohort of over a hundred different subjects was used. Every repertoire in the discovery cohort had been generated on one and the same sequencing platform. An early release covering around 630 HLA-typed donors comprised about 320 gigabases of sequencing data and tens of millions of unique TCR sequences. In an earlier analysis of roughly 580 of the donors, high-throughput TCR beta sequencing was used to judge whether each TCR beta V gene segment behaved as functional or pseudogenic. Using immunosequencing, the study profiled T cell repertoires from some 670 subjects and related those repertoires to cytomegalovirus serostatus. The genetic ancestry cluster associated with self-reported Caucasian donors included 80% to 90% of the 350 to 500 genotyped donors. Among some 410 genotyped donors of the cohort, an average of 235,054 unique TCR beta nucleotide sequences were sequenced per donor, about a sixth of them non-productive. The study combined high-throughput TCR immunosequencing, statistical association of individual TCRs with disease status, and machine learning to predict cytomegalovirus infection status. Class I and class II HLA loci were covered by the typing at four-digit resolution. The number of typed donors differed by locus: about 629-630 for A, B, C, DRB1 and DQB1; roughly 510 for DQA1; some 590 for DPA1; and roughly 470 for DPB1. In a later analysis, previously published TCR beta repertoires from about 640 donors were re-analyzed and high-resolution HLA genotyping was added so that TCR occurrence patterns could be studied. Rather than using new phenotypic data, the later analysis identified candidate immune exposures from TCR beta sequences and from how often those sequences occurred across donors. A later genetic analysis took genome-wide SNP genotypes for about 55% of the 666 donors and used that subset as a discovery cohort.

The cohort was made up of 650 to 700 healthy bone marrow donors. At the time of sampling, all cohort members were nominally healthy, though unrecorded immune exposures were likely present. The donor was CMV seronegative and was included in the group of hundreds of seronegative cohort members. A peripheral blood sample was provided by each donor, and peripheral blood mononuclear cells were used for TCR beta sequencing. The Qiagen DNeasy Blood Extraction Kit was used to extract genomic DNA from the blood cell samples. Library preparation employed the immunoSEQ multiplex PCR assay. A mixture of 60 forward primers for TCR Vbeta segments and 13 reverse primers for TCR Jbeta segments was used in the multiplex PCR. A multiplex PCR assay on genomic DNA amplified the CDR3 region of rearranged TCR beta genes. The amplified TCR beta libraries were sequenced on the Illumina HiSeq System as 87-base-pair reads. The original pipeline was this. A later analysis counted around 72 million unique TCR beta chains across the 666 repertoires, and 10 million to 12 million of these chains were shared by at least two donors. A nearest-neighbor algorithm error-corrected the raw reads and collapsed the reads into unique sequences, merging closely related sequences to remove PCR and sequencing errors. CDR3 sequences were aligned to IMGT reference sequences to assign V, D and J gene segments. Each retained sequence needed at least a six-nucleotide match to both a V gene segment and a J gene segment. Rearrangements were classified as productive when the CDR3 lacked stop codons and remained in frame with V and J, and all other rearrangements were classified as non-productive. Following IMGT convention, CDR3 was defined as the stretch from the second conserved V-encoded cysteine up to the conserved J-encoded phenylalanine. In an earlier analysis of around 600 of the donors, sequences lacking an unambiguous match to a single V gene segment were excluded. An earlier analysis of about 600 of the donors called V segments functional above 56.7% productive rearrangements and segregating when the between-donor standard deviation exceeded 5%. A statistical classification framework was built to diagnose cytomegalovirus status from the catalog of TCR beta chain sequences. V and J gene assignment, in a later analysis, came from comparing TCR nucleotide sequences with IMGT/GENE-DB human TR gene sequences. A later analysis assigned CDR3 sequences and most-parsimonious VDJ recombination scenarios with the TCRdist pipeline. A later analysis defined each TCR beta chain by its CDR3 amino acid sequence plus V-gene family, and excluded reads lacking a unique V-gene family. To address suspected cross-contamination and a sequencing artifact, a later analysis removed 592 highly shared, low-generation-probability nucleotide sequences. A later analysis calculated a clonal expansion index for each public chain from normalized within-repertoire ranks of inferred template counts. In a later analysis, generation probabilities were computed using a VDJ recombination model fitted to out-of-frame rearrangements, and the results were checked against IGoR. Hypergeometric tests were used in a later analysis to score TCR-TCR, TCR-HLA and TCR-CMV co-occurrence, with a repertoire-size bias correction applied to the TCR pairs. To estimate false discovery rates, a later analysis permuted the HLA or CMV assignments 20 times. In a later analysis, co-occurring TCRs were grouped using DBSCAN, with TCRdist sequence similarity added in when clustering inside HLA-allele-positive subsets. For co-occurrence clustering, repertoires with fewer than 30,000 or more than 120,000 public chains were excluded, along with roughly 5 repertoires with anomalous nucleotide sharing. TCRdb mirrors the immuneACCESS table, restricted to in-frame sequences. Some clones are absent from its copies; in checked studies, under half trace to an unresolved V gene, and the reason for the others is unknown. D and trimming were read from the DNA, whereas the V and J calls and clone size are those reported in that table. The sample includes under 150,000 clones, with 80% observed a single time. Around 4.9% of the sample is in the top ten clones.

Results and caveats for the whole study, not just this receptor: When HLA alleles, especially DR and DQ, strongly co-occurred, TCR associations were difficult to assign to individual alleles. The cohort was sequenced for TCR beta chains only, and without alpha or paired-chain data the features that could be detected were limited. According to the authors, the approach could potentially be generalized to other disease states and immunological phenotypes. In a later analysis, several top co-occurrence clusters were reported to appear linked to parvovirus B19, influenza, CMV and Epstein-Barr virus. In the study, approximately 160 TCR beta chains were listed as associated with cytomegalovirus. In a later genetic analysis, fewer N-insertions in productive TCRs were reported among donors in an Asian-associated ancestry cluster than the roughly 700-donor mean. A few of the identified cytomegalovirus-associated TCR beta chains were confirmed in vitro to be specific for cytomegalovirus antigens. The earlier analysis of fewer than 750 of the donors excluded fewer than 20 rarely observed V segments, including chromosome 9 orphons, because counts were too low. HLA typing was unavailable for some donors at each locus, so association tests used only the typed subset. A further reported finding was that TCR beta sequences accurately predicted the HLA-A and HLA-B alleles for most subjects in the first cohort. In a later analysis, HLA-associated TCR beta chains were found to be more clonally expanded and to have lower generation probabilities than equally common non-associated chains. Because the 87-base-pair reads could not distinguish some IMGT-functional V segments, including TRBV6-2 and TRBV6-3, those segments were excluded. Cytomegalovirus status was reported to be diagnosed by the classifier with high specificity and sensitivity in both the original and validation cohorts. Linkage disequilibrium might explain the correlated functional status among segregating V segments, but an unknown experimental factor could not be excluded. Presence/absence analyses assumed roughly uniform sequencing depth across donors, an assumption that may not hold. A later analysis found that most CMV-associated TCR beta chains appeared HLA-restricted, with HLA associations seemingly driven largely by CMV exposure. In a later genetic analysis, a missense DCLRE1C variant was associated with V-gene and J-gene trimming of TCR beta chains, and the association was replicated in an independent cohort. In an earlier analysis of more than 450 of the donors, most TCR beta V segments were observed in productive rearrangements about 87% or about 30% of the time, broadly matching IMGT annotations. According to a later analysis, TCR association rates differed among HLA loci, with DRB1 alleles showing the most associated TCRs and HLA-C alleles showing the fewest. Immune exposure information for the cohort was limited to CMV serostatus. While some public TCRs were present in many individuals, most TCR sequences turned up only very rarely across donors. A cluster of highly shared sequence variants was judged likely to be a technical artifact of the sequencing pipeline. At a false discovery rate of 0.05, a later analysis linked around 15,000 TCR beta sequences to specific HLA alleles.

This clone was picked up one time. What this receptor recognizes is not known. Within one base of it there is no much larger clone, and no base qualities were kept. V loses 4 bases, J loses 6 bases, and the germline ends lie 9 bases apart. CDR1 SQVTM and CDR2 ANQGSEA were looked up in the germline V gene. The CDR3 spans 12 residues, from the cysteine through the phenylalanine. Only the CDR3 part of the read is kept: 36 bases, read in frame from the first base. Material: PBMCs. Here the chain combines TRBV29-1 and TRBJ1-4; no D gene call is confident. This receptor was identified in a male donor in good health and CMV-seronegative. The CDR3 reads CSVVSGDEKLFF. The sequenced DNA: TGCAGCGTTGTTAGTGGAGATGAAAAACTGTTTTTT.